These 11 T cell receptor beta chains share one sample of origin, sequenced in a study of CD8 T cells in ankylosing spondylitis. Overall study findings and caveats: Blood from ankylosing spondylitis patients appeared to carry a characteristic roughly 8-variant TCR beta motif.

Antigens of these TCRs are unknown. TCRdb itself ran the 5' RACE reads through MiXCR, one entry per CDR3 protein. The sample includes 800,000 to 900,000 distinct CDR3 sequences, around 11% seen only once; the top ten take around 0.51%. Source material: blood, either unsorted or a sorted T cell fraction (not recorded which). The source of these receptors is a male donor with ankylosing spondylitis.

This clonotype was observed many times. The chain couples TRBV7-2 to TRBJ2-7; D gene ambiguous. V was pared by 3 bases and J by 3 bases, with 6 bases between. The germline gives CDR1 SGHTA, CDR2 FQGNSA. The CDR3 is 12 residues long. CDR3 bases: TGTGCCAGCAGCTTCCTTCGCTACGAGCAGTACTTC. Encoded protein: CASSFLRYEQYF.

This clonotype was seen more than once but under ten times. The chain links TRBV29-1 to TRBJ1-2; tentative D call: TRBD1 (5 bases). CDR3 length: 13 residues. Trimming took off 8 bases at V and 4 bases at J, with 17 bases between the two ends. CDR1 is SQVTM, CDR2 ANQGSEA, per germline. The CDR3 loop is CSSREGPSYGYTF. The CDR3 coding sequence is TGCAGCTCGAGAGAGGGGCCTTCCTATGGCTACACCTTC.

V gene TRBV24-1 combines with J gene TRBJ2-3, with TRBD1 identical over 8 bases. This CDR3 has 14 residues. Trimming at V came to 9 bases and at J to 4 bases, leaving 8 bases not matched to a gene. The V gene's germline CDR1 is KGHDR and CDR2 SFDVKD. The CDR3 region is CATEDRVRADTQYF. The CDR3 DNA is TGTGCCACCGAGGACAGGGTCAGGGCAGATACGCAGTATTTT.

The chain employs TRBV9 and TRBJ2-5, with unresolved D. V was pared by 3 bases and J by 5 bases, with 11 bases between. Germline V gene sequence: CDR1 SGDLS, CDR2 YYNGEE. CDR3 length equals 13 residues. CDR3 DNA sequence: TGTGCCAGCAGCGCCGGGCCACCTGAGACCCAGTACTTC. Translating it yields CASSAGPPETQYF.

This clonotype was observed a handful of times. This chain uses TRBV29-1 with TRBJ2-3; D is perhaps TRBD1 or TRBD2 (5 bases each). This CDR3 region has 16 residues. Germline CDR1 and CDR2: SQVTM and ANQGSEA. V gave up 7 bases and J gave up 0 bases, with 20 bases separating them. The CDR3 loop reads CSAPLIMGVSTDTQYF. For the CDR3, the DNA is TGCAGCGCCCCGCTTATAATGGGGGTGAGCACAGATACGCAGTATTTT.

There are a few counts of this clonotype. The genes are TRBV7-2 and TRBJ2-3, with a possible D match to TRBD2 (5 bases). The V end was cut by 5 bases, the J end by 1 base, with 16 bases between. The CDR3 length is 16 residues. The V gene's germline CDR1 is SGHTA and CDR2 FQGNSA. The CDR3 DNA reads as TGTGCCAGCAGCCCTCGGGGTGGCGTCGGCACAGATACGCAGTATTTT. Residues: CASSPRGGVGTDTQYF.

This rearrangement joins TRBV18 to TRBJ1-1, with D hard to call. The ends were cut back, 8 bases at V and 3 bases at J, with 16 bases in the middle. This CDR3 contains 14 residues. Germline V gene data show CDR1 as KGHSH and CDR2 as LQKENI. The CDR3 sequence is CASESGVGDTEAFF. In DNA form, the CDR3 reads TGTGCCAGCGAGTCCGGGGTTGGGGACACTGAAGCTTTCTTT.

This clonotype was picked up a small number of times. The CDR3 region is CASSLNRGYRYEQYF. CDR3 coding DNA: TGTGCCAGCAGCTTGAACAGGGGGTATCGCTACGAGCAGTACTTC. The rearrangement uses TRBV5-6 and TRBJ2-7, with TRBD1 matching over 8 bases. Unmatched junction bases numbered 6, after V lost 1 base and J lost 3 bases. CDR3 length equals 15 residues. CDR1 and CDR2 (germline): SGHDT, YYEEEE.

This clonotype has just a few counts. The CDR3 protein is CASSLASGLPYGYTF. The CDR3 DNA reads TGCGCCAGCAGCTTGGCCTCCGGACTGCCCTATGGCTACACCTTC. The genes are TRBV5-1 and TRBJ1-2; D not resolved. Germline V gene lookup returns CDR1 SGHRS and CDR2 YFSETQ. The ends were cut back, 0 bases at V and 4 bases at J, with 13 bases in the middle. The CDR3 contains 15 residues.

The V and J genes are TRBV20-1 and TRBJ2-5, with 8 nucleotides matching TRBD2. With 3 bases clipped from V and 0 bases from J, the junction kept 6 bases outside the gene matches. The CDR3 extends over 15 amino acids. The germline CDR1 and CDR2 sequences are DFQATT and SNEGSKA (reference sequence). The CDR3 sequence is CSASGGAAYQETQYF. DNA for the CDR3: TGCAGTGCTAGCGGGGGGGCCGCGTACCAAGAGACCCAGTACTTC.

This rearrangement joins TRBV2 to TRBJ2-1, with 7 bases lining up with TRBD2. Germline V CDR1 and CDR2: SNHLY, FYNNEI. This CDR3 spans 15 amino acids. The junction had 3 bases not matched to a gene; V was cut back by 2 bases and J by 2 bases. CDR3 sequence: CASSESSGAYNEQFF. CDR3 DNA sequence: TGTGCCAGCAGTGAATCCAGCGGGGCCTACAATGAGCAGTTCTTC.